The entry below describes one T cell receptor beta chain. Its target is not known. Researchers used 5'RACE with constant-segment primers to make TCR alpha and TCR beta cDNA libraries that carry sample barcodes and UMIs. TCRdb reprocessed the 5' RACE reads via MiXCR and lists one record per CDR3 protein. This table has 410,000 or so distinct CDR3 sequences, more than 20% appearing once. This sample is drawn from a study of T-cell memory formation after mild COVID-19. Study in general: TCR clusters mostly belonged to single donors.

Overall study results and limits: Researchers report contracting CD4+ clones mostly in CM and EM, with CD8+ clones in EMRA. A balance of CD4 and CD8 characterized clones contracting day 15 to 85, whereas later expanders leaned CD4+.

Looked up from germline, CDR1 is MDHEN and CDR2 is SYDVKM. J gave up 2 bases and V 2 bases, and 2 bases lay outside the gene matches. The length of the CDR3 is 15 residues. The specimen sequenced was PBMCs or a T cell subset sorted from them (not recorded which). The sequence was collected from an adult woman who had mild COVID-19 (a few samples of this study predate the infection). Cell type and time point are not known. The chain links TRBV28 to TRBJ2-2; TRBD1 matches 7 bases. CDR3 loop: CASSLDRVNTGELFF. The DNA for the CDR3 is TGTGCCAGCAGTTTAGACAGGGTTAACACCGGGGAGCTGTTTTTT.